This is a list of T cell receptor beta chains from one sample in a study of graft-versus-host responses after intestinal transplantation. Some clones are missing from TCRdb's copy, which holds only in-frame ones; the method was immunoSEQ multiplex PCR. The data show about 97,000 clones, around 90% seen once. Sequencing used PBMCs, obtained just under 460 days after intestinal transplant. These receptor sequences come from a human patient who received an intestinal transplant, so some T cells may come from the graft donor. CDR3s include the opening cysteine and the closing phenylalanine or tryptophan. The order of the fields is CDR3 protein, V gene.

CDR3: CASSQDSANTEAFF; V: TRBV14
CDR3: CASSYVWSGNTEAFF; V: TRBV6-5
CDR3: CASSGPWDRDNQPQHF; V: TRBV2
CDR3: CASSYSGYGELFF; V: TRBV7-3
CDR3: CASSRGPVGGYTF; V: TRBV7-9
CDR3: CASNTGDGTYNEQFF; V: TRBV5-1
CDR3: CASSSIALEAFF; V: TRBV11-2
CDR3: CASSLDGGEAFF; V: TRBV11-3
CDR3: CASSSGRQGGEKLFF; V: TRBV5-8
CDR3: CASSDSSQGYNEQFF; V: TRBV6-4
CDR3: CASSLSSTSGGALRAKNIQYF; V: TRBV5-1
CDR3: CASSEGHRETQYF; V: TRBV6-1